Listed below are T cell receptor beta chains from one sample, sequenced in a study of shared clonotypes between healthy human individuals. TCRdb's copy holds only in-frame clones and misses some; the assay was immunoSEQ multiplex PCR. The table has 780,000 or so clones, around 77% seen once. The sample consisted of memory CD4+ T cells sorted from blood. The source of these receptors is a woman aged 25 to 39 in good health. Both conserved end residues are part of each CDR3. Fields, in order: J gene, V gene, clone size, CDR3 protein. Clone size appears in some rows only: once, few, many, or a class for an expanded clone.

TRBJ2-7 TRBV11-2 . CASAGVVYEQYF
TRBJ1-2 TRBV5-4 . CASSLGQVGSYGYTF
TRBJ1-1 TRBV10-3 many CAIGGNTEAFF
TRBJ2-2 TRBV5-1 . CASSVAGTGGSGELFF
TRBJ2-3 TRBV14 . CASSQDWGDTQYF
TRBJ2-7 TRBV7-9 once CASSLGGYYEQYF
TRBJ2-5 TRBV5-1 . CASSFGQETQYF
TRBJ2-7 TRBV7-9 few CASSLFGTGGYEQYF
. TRBV28 . CASHGQGPTYEQYF
TRBJ1-4 TRBV28 . CASSRLGGPLSGEKLFF
TRBJ2-2 TRBV12-5 . CASGLVLDLTIGELFF
TRBJ2-3 TRBV27 . CASSLGLAETDTQYF
TRBJ1-3 TRBV21-1 . CASSKQDRAGNTIYF
TRBJ1-5 TRBV6-1 . CASREGYQPQHF
TRBJ2-7 TRBV7-2 once CASSRGQGLVNEQYF
TRBJ1-2 TRBV6-1 once CASSDPRGQGYYGYTF
TRBJ2-2 TRBV28 . CASSYQRESNTGELFF
TRBJ2-7 TRBV6-4 . CARGAGEIDEQYF
TRBJ2-5 TRBV7-9 . CASSLDPGVLQETQYF
TRBJ1-1 TRBV9 . CASSVGSGSPEAFF
TRBJ1-2 TRBV30 . CASNRRVGGYTF
TRBJ2-5 TRBV29-1 . CSWGGFQETQYF
TRBJ2-6 TRBV2 once CASSARSGANVLTF